The 30 T cell receptor beta chains below were found in one sample sequenced in a study of T-cell reconstitution after alpha-beta-depleted transplantation in children (dated by TCRdb to the mid-2010s). Library preparation employed PCR. The run used an Illumina HiSeq 2500. TCR libraries were prepared with molecular barcoding, using unique molecular identifiers to normalize TCRbeta repertoire quantification. In-frame beta chains were kept once TCRdb had trimmed the public reads at Q25 with fastp and called clones with MiXCR. Here each entry gathers all rows of one CDR3 protein and keeps the most common genes and DNA. Recorded for this sample are 250,000 to 400,000 distinct CDR3 sequences; approximately 23% of them occurred a single time. The top ten clones comprise over 9.5% of the sample. This specimen's treatment or condition label, per the study, means: allogeneic hematopoietic cell transplantation with graft depleted of TCRalphabeta T cells and CD19 B cells.

The sample in question was PBMCs, mostly from graft donor cells, obtained 180 days after TCRalphabeta/CD19-depleted stem cell transplant. These receptors were collected from a male patient younger than 18 who had a stem cell transplant for acute lymphoblastic leukemia, so the T cells may come from the graft donor.

This clonotype occurred a few times. The chain couples TRBV25-1 to TRBJ1-5; the D gene is possibly TRBD1 (6 bases). CDR3 length equals 16 residues. The germline gives CDR1 MGHDK, CDR2 SYGVNS. The V gene lost 4 bases and the J gene lost 9 bases, with 22 bases spanning the gap. The chain's CDR3 is CASSGGPRGLMGPQHF. The CDR3 DNA reads as TGTGCCAGCAGTGGAGGTCCCAGGGGCCTTATGGGGCCCCAGCATTTT. Based on the CDR3 plus reference TRBV25-1 and TRBJ1-5, the full variable domain is EADIYQTPRYLVIGTGKKITLECSQTMGHDKMYWYQQDPGMELHLIHYSYGVNSTEKGDLSSESTVSRIRTEHFPLTLESARPSHTSQYLCASSGGPRGLMGPQHFGDGTRLSIL.

V and J are TRBV12-3 or TRBV12-4 and TRBJ2-3; 11 nucleotides agree with TRBD2. Losses at the gene ends were 5 bases for V and 2 bases for J; bases not matched to a gene: 3. CDR3 length equals 15 residues. CDR3 coding DNA: TGTGCCAGCAGTCATAGCGGGAGGGTCACAGATACGCAGTATTTT. Protein product: CASSHSGRVTDTQYF.

This clonotype was detected only a few times. The genes are TRBV5-1 and TRBJ1-6, with TRBD1 matching 8 bases. In germline, CDR1 is SGHRS, CDR2 YFSETQ. The CDR3 extends over 15 amino acids. Germline trimming cut 4 bases from V and 7 bases from J; bases unmatched to any gene: 7. Here the CDR3 DNA reads TGCGCCAGCAGCACGGGACAGGCCCCCAATTCACCCCTCCACTTT. It yields the protein CASSTGQAPNSPLHF.

The V gene is TRBV7-6, the J gene TRBJ2-7, with D possibly matching TRBD1 (6 bases). The germline V gene has CDR1 SGHVS and CDR2 FNYEAQ. The CDR3 is made up of 14 amino acids. V was clipped by 3 bases and J by 0 bases, with 9 bases between them. The CDR3 DNA reads TGTGCCAGCAGCTTTGTGACAGGCTCCTACGAGCAGTACTTC. Protein sequence: CASSFVTGSYEQYF.

The chain recombines TRBV7-6 with TRBJ2-7, with a tentative D call TRBD1 (5 bases). CDR1 and CDR2 from the germline V gene are SGHVS and FNYEAQ. This CDR3 region has 16 residues. V lost 1 base to trimming and J lost 3 bases, with 16 bases between them. In DNA, the CDR3 is TGTGCCAGCAGCTTAGTGTTTTCAGGGCTGGTCTACGAGCAGTACTTC. Its protein is CASSLVFSGLVYEQYF.

V and J are TRBV29-1 and TRBJ2-7, with D perhaps TRBD1 (5 bases). From germline, CDR1 is SQVTM and CDR2 ANQGSEA. There are 14 residues in the CDR3. Trimming took off 0 bases at V and 0 bases at J, with 9 bases between the two ends. The CDR3 region has the DNA TGCAGCGTTGAAGACCGCAGGGTCTCCTACGAGCAGTACTTC. Its protein product is CSVEDRRVSYEQYF.

The chain couples TRBV7-2 to TRBJ2-3; no firm D call. This CDR3 is built from 14 residues. Trimming stripped 7 bases from V and 1 base from J, with 12 bases between. Looked up from germline, CDR1 is SGHTA and CDR2 is FQGNSA. CDR3 residues: CASTPSEGTDTQYF. The CDR3 nucleotides read TGTGCCAGCACCCCAAGTGAAGGCACAGATACGCAGTATTTT.

This clonotype was seen ten or more times. The chain has TRBV20-1 and TRBJ2-1; maybe TRBD2 (5 bases). Between the trimmed V and J ends, which lost 5 bases and 9 bases, there was a span of 8 bases. This CDR3 comprises 10 residues. The V gene's germline CDR1 is DFQATT and CDR2 SNEGSKA (reference sequence). DNA of the CDR3: TGCAGTGCTGAGGGTGGTGAGCAGTTCTTC. This codes for CSAEGGEQFF.

CDR3 amino acids: CATSPTRTGIHNEQFF. The CDR3 nucleotides are TGTGCCACCAGCCCCACCCGGACCGGAATACACAATGAGCAGTTCTTC. V is TRBV15 and J is TRBJ2-1, with D unclear. Germline V lookup: CDR1 LNHNV, CDR2 YYDKDF (reference sequence). The CDR3 is 16 residues long. The V end lost 5 bases, the J end lost 5 bases, and 19 bases lay between the germline ends. The full variable domain, completed using reference TRBV15 and TRBJ2-1, is DAMVIQNPRYQVTQFGKPVTLSCSQTLNHNVMYWYQQKSSQAPKLLFHYYDKDFNNEADTPDNFQSRRPNTSFCFLDIRSPGLGDTAMYLCATSPTRTGIHNEQFFGPGTRLTVL.

This chain connects TRBV27 to TRBJ2-7; D may be TRBD1 (6 bases). The germline V gene has CDR1 MNHEY and CDR2 SMNVEV (reference sequence). The CDR3 spans 14 residues. Trimming cost V 5 bases and J 6 bases, with 17 bases left between them. Here the CDR3 reads CASSPGGQGFEQYF. In DNA, the CDR3 is TGTGCCAGCAGTCCGGGCGGGCAGGGGTTCGAGCAGTACTTC.

There are a few counts of this clonotype. The chain combines TRBV9 with TRBJ2-6; D may be TRBD1 (5 bases). Trimming pared 4 bases from V and 3 bases from J, leaving 17 bases between. Germline V CDR1 and CDR2: SGDLS, YYNGEE. This CDR3 comprises 17 residues. CDR3 bases: TGTGCCAGCAGCACCCAGGGCCGGGTCGGTGGGGCCAACGTCCTGACTTTC. Protein product: CASSTQGRVGGANVLTF.

DNA of the CDR3: TGTGCCAGCAGCGTAGGCCATTATGGCTACACCTTC. It codes for CASSVGHYGYTF. The chain joins TRBV9 to TRBJ1-2; D not resolved. Germline values: CDR1 SGDLS, CDR2 YYNGEE. V was shortened by 0 bases and J by 5 bases, with 5 bases between the two germline ends. CDR3 size: 12 residues.

This rearrangement joins TRBV24-1 to TRBJ2-1; TRBD2 matches at 11 bases. Trimming took 0 bases from V and 4 from J; bases not matched to a gene: 7. CDR3 size: 18 residues. Germline assignment: CDR1 KGHDR and CDR2 SFDVKD. For the CDR3, the DNA is TGTGCCACCAGTGATTTGAATACAGGGACTAGCGGATACAATGAGCAGTTCTTC. This encodes CATSDLNTGTSGYNEQFF.

This clonotype appeared a few times. The chain uses TRBV3-1 and TRBJ2-7; TRBD2 is a possible D gene (5 bases). The CDR3 has 12 amino acids. The germline CDR1 and CDR2 sequences are LGHDT and YNNKEL (reference sequence). Trimming cost V 0 bases and J 6 bases, with 6 bases left between them. Written as DNA, the CDR3 is TGTGCCAGCAGCCAAGAACGGGGCGAGCAGTACTTC. Its translation is CASSQERGEQYF.

This clonotype was recorded many times. V is TRBV12-3 or TRBV12-4 and J is TRBJ1-1, with a possible D match to TRBD1 (6 bases). The germline V and J ends were trimmed by 7 bases and 10 bases, with 13 bases remaining between them. The CDR3 runs 11 residues. The CDR3 sequence is CASTLGGGAFF. CDR3 coding DNA: TGTGCCAGCACCCTAGGAGGGGGAGCTTTCTTT.

This clonotype occurred a few times. CDR3 DNA: TGCGCCAGCAGCTTGGGAACGCGACAGGGGAGGAGGTCATCCCTCCACTTT. This sequence encodes CASSLGTRQGRRSSLHF. V is TRBV5-1 and J is TRBJ1-6; the match to TRBD1 covers 8 bases. The CDR3 runs 17 residues. Germline V gene sequence: CDR1 SGHRS, CDR2 YFSETQ. V shed 0 bases and J 14 bases; nucleotides not matched to a gene: 16.

The sample holds a few counts of this clonotype. CDR3 sequence reads: CASSLEGGHNEQFF. The CDR3 DNA is TGTGCCAGCAGCCTGGAGGGGGGGCACAATGAGCAGTTCTTC. The J gene is TRBJ2-1, the V gene TRBV5-5; maybe TRBD2 (7 bases). Between the trimmed V and J ends, which lost 4 bases and 5 bases, there was a span of 13 bases. Per the germline V gene, CDR1 is SGHKS and CDR2 is YYEKEE (reference sequence). CDR3 size: 14 residues.

V and J are TRBV4-1 and TRBJ2-4, with 15 bases aligning to TRBD2. Looked up from germline, CDR1 is MGHRA and CDR2 is YSYEKL. V gave up 3 bases and J gave up 3 bases; unmatched junction bases: 6. The CDR3 runs to 18 residues. CDR3: CASSHGLAGGLGKNIQYF. DNA of the CDR3: TGCGCCAGCAGCCACGGACTAGCGGGAGGGCTGGGCAAAAACATTCAGTACTTC.

This sequence joins TRBV29-1 and TRBJ2-1; TRBD2 aligns across 7 bases. Germline V gene sequence: CDR1 SQVTM, CDR2 ANQGSEA. CDR3 length: 10 amino acids. V shed 7 bases and J 8 bases; nucleotides not matched to a gene: 2. DNA for the CDR3: TGCAGCGCTGGGGGGGATGAGCAGTTCTTC. It codes for CSAGGDEQFF.

This chain links TRBV5-1 with TRBJ2-7; D is uncertain. Per germline, CDR1 SGHRS and CDR2 YFSETQ. The CDR3 extends over 13 amino acids. The V and J ends lost 2 bases and 5 bases respectively, with 11 bases between them. The CDR3 here is CASSLGLKDEQYF. CDR3 coding DNA: TGCGCCAGCAGCTTAGGCCTCAAGGACGAGCAGTACTTC.

This clonotype was seen a few times. The CDR3 DNA reads TGTGCCATCAGTGAACCTGGGACAGGGAATTCTTACGAGCAGTACTTC. Protein sequence: CAISEPGTGNSYEQYF. This sequence joins TRBV10-3 and TRBJ2-7; TRBD1 matches at 9 bases. From germline, CDR1 is ENHRY and CDR2 SYGVKD. J lost 4 bases, V lost 3 bases, and 10 bases had no gene match. The CDR3 spans 16 residues.

This clonotype was counted a few times. The V call is TRBV15, the J call TRBJ2-7; no clear D. CDR1 LNHNV and CDR2 YYDKDF come from the germline V gene (reference sequence). Trimming removed 6 bases from V and 6 bases from J, with 9 bases in between. This CDR3 is built from 11 residues. The CDR3 loop reads CATSPWSEQYF. CDR3 in DNA: TGTGCCACCAGTCCTTGGTCCGAGCAGTACTTC.

There are a few counts of this clonotype. The chain carries TRBV5-1 and TRBJ2-7, with 11 bases matching TRBD2. J gave up 0 bases and V 0 bases, and 5 bases lay outside the gene matches. The germline CDR1 and CDR2 sequences are SGHRS and YFSETQ. This CDR3 has 17 amino acids. CDR3 coding DNA: TGCGCCAGCAGCTTGGAACTAGCGGGGGTAAGCTCCTACGAGCAGTACTTC. Translating it yields CASSLELAGVSSYEQYF.

A few counts support this clonotype. The junction differs from germline at one of its ends, possibly a read error. The chain is built from TRBV4-2 and TRBJ2-2, with 13 bases fitting TRBD2. This CDR3 contains 18 residues. CDR1 LGHNA and CDR2 YNFKEQ come from the germline V gene. The CDR3 reads CASNQWTSGRSYTGELFF. CDR3 DNA: TGTGCCAGCAACCAATGGACTAGCGGGAGATCGTACACCGGGGAGCTGTTTTTT.

This clonotype was observed many times. The CDR3 is CASRPITGRNTEAFF. CDR3 nucleotides: TGCGCCAGCAGACCAATTACAGGTCGGAACACTGAAGCTTTCTTT. V usage is TRBV5-1 and J usage is TRBJ1-1; possibly TRBD1 for D (5 bases). There are 15 residues in the CDR3. Germline V gene lookup returns CDR1 SGHRS and CDR2 YFSETQ. V lost 5 bases and J 1 base, leaving 15 bases between the germline ends.

There are a few counts of this clonotype. The chain recombines TRBV5-1 with TRBJ1-4; D is perhaps TRBD1 (6 bases). The V and J ends lost 2 bases and 0 bases respectively, with 17 bases between them. This CDR3 comprises 18 residues. Germline V gene sequence: CDR1 SGHRS, CDR2 YFSETQ. CDR3 DNA: TGCGCCAGCAGCTTTGGCAGGGGCCCCGTTGCAACTAATGAAAAACTGTTTTTT. It codes for CASSFGRGPVATNEKLFF.

This clonotype was observed at least ten times. V and J are TRBV29-1 and TRBJ1-2; no definite D call. Trimming removed 4 bases at V and 2 bases at J, with 11 bases between. The CDR3 totals 13 residues. Germline V CDR1 and CDR2: SQVTM, ANQGSEA. CDR3 nucleotide sequence: TGCAGCGTTGTACAGCTCCGCAACTATGGCTACACCTTC. Protein sequence: CSVVQLRNYGYTF.

This clonotype was found a few times. The chain couples TRBV12-3 or TRBV12-4 to TRBJ1-2; D unresolved. The V and J ends lost 6 bases and 3 bases respectively, with 17 bases between them. CDR3 length: 15 residues. As DNA, the CDR3 is TGTGCCAGCAGCCCCCGGGATCTGGGCGACTATGGCTACACCTTC. Translation gives CASSPRDLGDYGYTF.

This clonotype was counted only a few times. The J gene is TRBJ1-2, the V gene TRBV7-3, with TRBD1 identical over 7 bases. There are 15 residues in the CDR3. The V gene end was trimmed by 4 bases and the J gene end by 5 bases; junction bases not matched to a gene: 10. The germline CDR1 and CDR2 sequences are SGHTA and FQGTGA. CDR3: CASSSYQGETYGYTF. CDR3 nucleotides: TGTGCCAGCAGCTCTTATCAGGGGGAAACTTATGGCTACACCTTC.

Only a few counts were recorded for this clonotype. The chain employs TRBV12-3 or TRBV12-4 and TRBJ2-1; D may be TRBD1 (5 bases). Trimming pared 6 bases from V and 6 bases from J, leaving 12 bases between. This CDR3 spans 13 amino acids. The DNA for the CDR3 is TGTGCCAGCAGCCACTTCCAGGGCAATGAGCAGTTCTTC. Its translation is CASSHFQGNEQFF.